The 23 T cell receptor beta chains given below trace back to one sample, sequenced in a study of Graves' ophthalmopathy and Graves' hyperthyroidism (dated by TCRdb to the late 2010s). This sample was sequenced with an Illumina HiSeq 2000. TCR beta CDR3 regions were amplified from RNA transcripts for repertoire sequencing. The first round of RT-PCR was done with HTBI primers and the Qiagen OneStep RT-PCR kit, and was followed by a second round of multiplex PCR, then size selection and purification. TCRdb's own reprocessing of the public reads used fastp at Q25 and MiXCR and kept productive beta chains. Every distinct CDR3 protein forms one entry, paired with its most common genes and DNA. The sample data list some 350,000 distinct CDR3 sequences, and about a sixth of these were observed just once. The top ten hold roughly 2.4% of the sample. The sample consisted of peripheral blood. The source of these receptors is an adult woman with stable Graves' hyperthyroidism.

This clonotype was observed many times. V is TRBV12-3 or TRBV12-4 and J is TRBJ1-2; 7 bases are a match to TRBD1. CDR3 size: 13 residues. V lost 6 bases and J lost 6; bases outside the gene matches: 7. The CDR3 protein is CASRTGRSNGYTF. CDR3 DNA sequence: TGTGCCAGCAGGACAGGGCGCAGTAATGGCTACACCTTC.

This clonotype turned up a few times. The J gene is TRBJ2-3, the V gene TRBV4-1; TRBD2 matches at 9 bases. There are 15 residues in the CDR3. V shed 4 bases, J shed 2 bases, and the junction held 4 bases outside the gene matches. Germline V gene data show CDR1 as MGHRA and CDR2 as YSYEKL. CDR3 residues: CASSLGTSYTDTQYF. The CDR3 coding sequence is TGCGCCAGCAGCCTAGGGACTAGCTACACAGATACGCAGTATTTT.

This clonotype was counted at least ten times. The gene calls are TRBV28 and TRBJ2-7; no firm D call. V was trimmed by 6 bases and J by 5 bases, leaving 5 bases between them. The germline gives CDR1 MDHEN, CDR2 SYDVKM. The CDR3 runs 10 residues. CDR3 sequence (DNA): TGTGCCAGCAGGGGCCACGAGCAGTACTTC. Protein product: CASRGHEQYF.

The chain couples TRBV7-2 to TRBJ2-5, with D uncertain. The CDR3 extends over 15 amino acids. Deletions cut 2 bases from V and 0 bases from J, with 10 bases between. CDR1 and CDR2 (germline): SGHTA, FQGNSA. CDR3 coding DNA: TGTGCCAGCAGCTTATCGGGTTGGTACCAAGAGACCCAGTACTTC. It specifies CASSLSGWYQETQYF.

This clonotype was detected many times. The chain carries TRBV7-9 and TRBJ2-2; D is undetermined. Germline values: CDR1 SEHNR, CDR2 FQNEAQ (reference sequence). V lost 4 bases and J lost 7, with 10 bases in between. This CDR3 has 13 residues. CDR3 protein: CASSSLSGGELFF. The DNA of the CDR3 is TGTGCCAGCAGCTCTCTCTCGGGCGGGGAGCTGTTTTTT.

The rearrangement uses TRBV6-2 or TRBV6-3 and TRBJ2-7; 9 nucleotides agree with TRBD1. From germline, CDR1 is MNHEY and CDR2 SVGEGT. V dropped 5 bases and J dropped 5; count of bases not matched to a gene: 7. This CDR3 contains 14 residues. CDR3 amino acids: CASSPRDREDEQYF. In DNA form, the CDR3 reads TGTGCCAGCAGTCCCCGGGACAGGGAGGACGAGCAGTACTTC.

Many counts were recorded for this clonotype. This chain uses TRBV6-2 or TRBV6-3 with TRBJ2-7; 13 positions match TRBD2. Per germline, CDR1 MNHEY and CDR2 SVGEGT. The CDR3 sequence is 19 residues long. V was clipped by 6 bases and J by 0 bases; unmatched bases: 14. This chain's CDR3 is CASSGNPGLAGKSSYEQYF. In DNA form, the CDR3 reads TGTGCCAGCAGCGGAAATCCGGGACTAGCGGGGAAGAGCTCCTACGAGCAGTACTTC.

Of note for this clonotype: Likely a read error: the CDR3 ends without its conserved phenylalanine or tryptophan. V and J are TRBV11-2 and TRBJ2-2, with D perhaps assigned TRBD1 or TRBD2 (5 bases each). Germline V gene data show CDR1 as SGHAT and CDR2 as FQNNGV. V gave up 1 base and J gave up 12 bases, with 9 bases separating them. This CDR3 has 12 amino acids. In DNA, the CDR3 is TGTGCCAGCAGCTTAGCATGGGGGAAGCTGTTTGTT. It yields the protein CASSLAWGKLFV.

V and J are TRBV4-1 and TRBJ1-5, with 8 bases matching TRBD1. V trimming: 1 base; J trimming: 5 bases; junction bases outside the gene matches: 10. Germline V CDR1 and CDR2: MGHRA, YSYEKL. The CDR3 length is 17 residues. CDR3 sequence reads: CASSQGPSGGRYQPQHF. In DNA form, the CDR3 reads TGCGCCAGCAGCCAAGGGCCCTCAGGGGGCCGGTATCAGCCCCAGCATTTT.

This clonotype was detected many times. This sequence joins TRBV10-2 and TRBJ2-6, with no clear D. CDR1 and CDR2 from the germline V gene are WSHSY and SAAADI. Trimming shortened V by 3 bases and J by 8 bases, and 8 bases separated the two germline ends. The CDR3 covers 13 residues. The CDR3 is CASSDLFSNVLTF. The CDR3 bases are TGCGCCAGCAGTGACCTCTTTTCCAACGTCCTGACTTTC.

This clonotype was seen ten or more times. J is TRBJ2-4 and V is TRBV20-1; TRBD2 aligns across 7 bases. This CDR3 spans 15 amino acids. Germline trimming cut 3 bases from V and 5 bases from J; bases unmatched to any gene: 10. CDR1 and CDR2 (germline): DFQATT, SNEGSKA (reference sequence). DNA for the CDR3: TGCAGTGCTAGCGGGAGGCCCTCCCAGCAAAACATTCAGTACTTC. Its translation is CSASGRPSQQNIQYF.

This chain joins TRBV4-1 and TRBJ2-7, with 8 bases fitting TRBD2. The CDR3 covers 17 residues. CDR1 MGHRA and CDR2 YSYEKL come from the germline V gene. Trimming cost V 1 base and J 6 bases; bases outside gene matches: 14. The CDR3 protein is CASSQVRSGRTPGEQYF. The CDR3 bases are TGCGCCAGCAGCCAAGTTCGAAGCGGGAGAACCCCTGGCGAGCAGTACTTC.

This clonotype appeared many times. The V gene is TRBV28, the J gene TRBJ2-7; 13 bases line up with TRBD2. The CDR3 sequence is 13 residues long. The germline V gene has CDR1 MDHEN and CDR2 SYDVKM. Unmatched junction bases numbered 1, after V lost 9 bases and J lost 2 bases. CDR3 sequence (DNA): TGTGCCAGTACTAGCGGGAGGGCCTACGAGCAGTACTTC. As protein: CASTSGRAYEQYF.

Only one count was recorded for this clonotype. An end of the junction differs from the germline gene, which may be a read error. Here the CDR3 reads CASSPDGWYQGTQYF. CDR3 coding DNA: TGTGCCAGCAGCCCGGACGGATGGTACCAAGGGACCCAGTACTTC. This chain uses TRBV7-2 with TRBJ2-5, with D unclear. The CDR3 has 15 residues. Germline-derived CDR1 and CDR2 are SGHTA and FQGNSA.

This clonotype was detected many times. The gene calls are TRBV7-9 and TRBJ1-2; no definite D call. The CDR3 is 14 amino acids. V lost 4 bases, J lost 3 bases, and 12 bases lay in between. CDR1 is SEHNR, CDR2 FQNEAQ, per germline (reference sequence). The CDR3 reads CASSSIGIYYGYTF. The CDR3, as DNA: TGTGCCAGCAGCTCTATCGGTATTTACTATGGCTACACCTTC.

This clonotype was observed at least ten times. The chain carries TRBV20-1 and TRBJ1-1; D uncertain. The CDR3 spans 12 residues. Trimming cost V 6 bases and J 0 bases, with 8 bases left between them. Germline CDR1 reads DFQATT; CDR2 reads SNEGSKA (reference sequence). The chain's CDR3 is CSARWMNTEAFF. The CDR3 coding sequence is TGCAGTGCCCGATGGATGAACACTGAAGCTTTCTTT.

This clonotype was seen ten or more times. The chain carries TRBV12-3 or TRBV12-4 and TRBJ2-7; 11 bases match TRBD2. Losses at the gene ends were 6 bases for V and 5 bases for J; bases not matched to a gene: 6. The CDR3 sequence is 14 residues long. The CDR3 spells CASRLAGEFDEQYF. The CDR3 region has the DNA TGTGCCAGCAGACTAGCGGGAGAGTTCGACGAGCAGTACTTC.

This clonotype was observed at least ten times. J is TRBJ1-2 and V is TRBV4-1; tentative D call: TRBD1 (5 bases). Germline CDR1 reads MGHRA; CDR2 reads YSYEKL. The CDR3 loop spans 17 amino acids. Trimming took 3 bases from V and 1 from J, leaving 18 bases between them. CDR3 region: CASSHLYRDRFNYGYTF. In DNA, the CDR3 is TGCGCCAGCAGCCACCTATACCGGGACCGATTTAACTATGGCTACACCTTC.

This clonotype was counted many times. CDR3 in DNA: TGTGCCAGCAGCCTAGGGACAGGGGAGACCCAGTACTTC. This codes for CASSLGTGETQYF. J is TRBJ2-5 and V is TRBV7-9; TRBD1 aligns across 9 bases. Germline loops: CDR1 SEHNR, CDR2 FQNEAQ (reference sequence). Losses at the gene ends were 5 bases for V and 5 bases for J; bases not matched to a gene: 3. This CDR3 has 13 amino acids. The complete variable domain, with remaining parts taken from reference TRBV7-9 and TRBJ2-5, reads DTGVSQNPRHKITKRGQNVTFRCDPISEHNRLYWYRQTLGQGPEFLTYFQNEAQLEKSRLLSDRFSAERPKGSFSTLEIQRTEQGDSAMYLCASSLGTGETQYFGPGTRLLVL.

This clonotype was seen repeatedly, ten times or more. The CDR3 spells CATSDPHAFETQYF. For the CDR3, the DNA is TGTGCCACCAGTGATCCGCATGCGTTTGAGACCCAGTACTTC. This chain joins TRBV24-1 and TRBJ2-5; no clear D gene. CDR1 is KGHDR, CDR2 SFDVKD, per germline. There are 14 residues in the CDR3. The ends were cut back, 3 bases at V and 5 bases at J, with 12 bases in the middle.

This clonotype has ten or more counts. The V gene is TRBV12-3 or TRBV12-4, the J gene TRBJ2-5, with 13 nucleotides matching TRBD2. The CDR3 has 14 amino acids. V lost 9 bases to trimming and J lost 1 base; unmatched junction nucleotides: 2. CDR3 sequence reads: CASRLAGGQETQYF. The CDR3 nucleotides are TGTGCCAGTCGACTAGCGGGAGGCCAAGAGACCCAGTACTTC.

The chain employs TRBV4-2 and TRBJ1-1; 7 bases line up with TRBD1. The J segment lost 1 base and the V segment lost 4 bases, leaving 12 bases of the junction unmatched. The CDR3 has 17 residues. In germline, CDR1 is LGHNA, CDR2 YNFKEQ. The CDR3 nucleotides read TGTGCCAGCAGCCCTGGTATAGGGGGCGGATCGAACACTGAAGCTTTCTTT. It yields the protein CASSPGIGGGSNTEAFF.

The table lists this clonotype with many counts. A read error may produce the germline difference seen at one junction end. V and J are TRBV6-1 and TRBJ2-7, with 8 bases matching TRBD2. The CDR3 spans 14 residues. The germline CDR1 and CDR2 sequences are MNHNS and SASEGT. The CDR3, as DNA: TGTACCAGCTCACGGGAGGGAGGATCCTACGAGCAGTACTTC. Protein product: CTSSREGGSYEQYF.